This is a list of T cell receptor beta chains from one sample in a study of T cells in Graves' hyperthyroidism and ophthalmopathy. TCRdb reprocessed the multiplex PCR reads via MiXCR and lists one record per CDR3 protein. The sample holds around 290,000 distinct CDR3 sequences, roughly an eighth seen once. The sequenced sample was blood. The receptors shown here come from a woman aged 40 to 55 with Graves' hyperthyroidism. Both conserved end residues are part of each CDR3. The D gene is left open where the match is weak. Where a row states a size, it is once, few, many or the class of an expanded clone; other rows omit it.

-,16,TRBV14,TRBJ1-3,-,CASSPQEGLSGNTIYF,TGTGCCAGCAGCCCCCAGGAGGGCCTCTCTGGAAACACCATATATTTT
-,15,TRBV6-1,TRBJ2-2,-,CASKPGHANTGELFF,TGTGCCAGCAAACCGGGACACGCGAACACCGGGGAGCTGTTTTTT
many,12,TRBV2,TRBJ2-3,-,CATDDKPDTQYF,TGTGCCACCGACGATAAGCCAGATACGCAGTATTTT
many,14,TRBV20-1,TRBJ2-3,-,CSATPDSVRGTQYF,TGCAGTGCTACTCCGGACTCGGTGCGGGGTACGCAGTATTTT
-,16,TRBV2,TRBJ2-5,TRBD2,CASREGSAGGEETQYF,TGTGCCAGCAGAGAAGGGTCGGCGGGAGGGGAAGAGACCCAGTACTTC
many,12,TRBV20-1,TRBJ2-7,-,CSAIGQDYEQYF,TGCAGTGCTATCGGGCAGGATTACGAGCAGTACTTC
many,17,TRBV7-2,TRBJ2-7,TRBD2,CASSLGRAGGTAYEQYF,TGTGCCAGCAGCTTAGGACGGGCGGGGGGGACCGCCTACGAGCAGTACTTC
many,14,TRBV6-1,TRBJ2-7,-,CASTSELAGYEQYF,TGTGCCAGCACCTCGGAACTAGCTGGTTACGAGCAGTACTTC
many,15,TRBV6-1,TRBJ1-1,-,CASRVTFTRTTEAFF,TGTGCCAGCAGAGTAACCTTCACGAGAACCACTGAAGCTTTCTTT
many,15,TRBV7-2,TRBJ2-3,TRBD2,CASSFFTSGMDTQYF,TGTGCCAGCAGCTTTTTTACTAGCGGGATGGATACGCAGTATTTT
many,13,TRBV27,TRBJ1-1,-,CASSPDPNTEAFF,TGTGCCAGCAGTCCGGATCCGAACACTGAAGCTTTCTTT
-,15,TRBV6-2/TRBV6-3,TRBJ2-2,-,CASSYSMGGKGELFF,TGTGCCAGCAGTTACTCGATGGGCGGGAAAGGGGAGCTGTTTTTT
many,14,TRBV12-3/TRBV12-4,TRBJ2-1,-,CASSRDRRTNEQFF,TGTGCCAGCAGTCGGGACCGGAGAACCAATGAGCAGTTCTTC
many,15,TRBV19,TRBJ2-2,TRBD2,CASSPTAGLTGELFF,TGTGCCAGTAGTCCAACAGCGGGGCTTACCGGGGAGCTGTTTTTT
many,14,TRBV6-1,TRBJ1-1,-,CASSWTEMNTEAFF,TGTGCCAGCAGTTGGACAGAGATGAACACTGAAGCTTTCTTT
many,14,TRBV6-1,TRBJ2-7,TRBD2,CATGSSGIPNEQYF,TGTGCCACAGGATCTAGCGGGATACCGAACGAGCAGTACTTC
-,12,TRBV7-6,TRBJ2-1,TRBD2,CASSNPGLAKFF,TGTGCCAGCAGTAACCCGGGACTAGCGAAGTTCTTC
-,18,TRBV19,TRBJ1-1,TRBD1,CASSGRDRGHGMNTEAFF,TGTGCCAGTAGTGGCCGGGACAGGGGGCATGGGATGAACACTGAAGCTTTCTTT
many,14,TRBV28,TRBJ1-2,TRBD1,CASRGQVANYGYTF,TGTGCCAGCCGAGGACAGGTAGCTAACTATGGCTACACCTTC
many,17,TRBV10-1,TRBJ2-2,-,CASSENQGGQNTGELFF,TGCGCCAGCAGTGAGAACCAGGGTGGGCAGAACACCGGGGAGCTGTTTTTT
large,13,TRBV16,TRBJ2-5,TRBD1,CASSPDRGETQYF,TGTGCCAGCAGCCCGGACAGGGGAGAGACCCAGTACTTC
few,14,TRBV14,TRBJ1-6,-,CASSSHPAGSPLHF,TGTGCCAGCAGCTCCCACCCGGCGGGTTCACCCCTCCACTTT
many,13,TRBV2,TRBJ1-2,-,CASRETVFYGYTF,TGTGCCAGCAGAGAGACAGTATTCTATGGCTACACCTTC
many,16,TRBV12-3/TRBV12-4,TRBJ2-7,TRBD2,CASTPTGLAGIYEQYF,TGTGCCAGCACGCCGACAGGACTAGCGGGGATATACGAGCAGTACTTC
-,14,TRBV10-3,TRBJ1-2,TRBD1,CAISEDREDYGYTF,TGTGCCATCAGTGAAGACAGGGAGGACTATGGCTACACCTTC
many,14,TRBV7-9,TRBJ2-3,TRBD1,CASSSGTGEDTQYF,TGTGCCAGCAGCTCCGGGACAGGGGAAGATACGCAGTATTTT
few,13,TRBV7-9,TRBJ2-3,-,CASSLGAEDTQYF,TGTGCCAGCAGCTTAGGGGCGGAAGATACGCAGTATTTT
many,13,TRBV20-1,TRBJ1-4,-,CSAEDTTNEKLFF,TGCAGTGCTGAGGACACGACTAATGAAAAACTGTTTTTT
many,16,TRBV5-5,TRBJ1-1,-,CASSLSERRGKPRAFF,TGTGCCAGCAGCTTGTCGGAACGACGGGGGAAACCCCGAGCTTTCTTT
many,16,TRBV28,TRBJ2-7,TRBD1,CASSFRDRGQAYEQYF,TGTGCCAGCAGTTTCCGGGACAGGGGGCAAGCCTACGAGCAGTACTTC
many,14,TRBV2,TRBJ1-2,-,CASTETGSGYGYTF,TGTGCCAGCACTGAAACAGGGAGTGGCTATGGCTACACCTTC
many,13,TRBV18,TRBJ1-6,-,CASVDSQNSPLHF,TGTGCCAGCGTGGACAGTCAAAATTCACCCCTCCACTTT
many,13,TRBV18,TRBJ1-2,-,CASSASGPYGYTF,TGTGCCAGCTCAGCCAGCGGTCCCTATGGCTACACCTTC
many,16,TRBV3-1,TRBJ1-2,TRBD1,CASSRVTGTGTYGYTF,TGTGCCAGCAGCCGTGTAACCGGGACAGGGACCTATGGCTACACCTTC
-,15,TRBV5-4,TRBJ2-3,-,CASSPRLDRPDTQYF,TGTGCCAGCAGCCCGCGACTAGATCGTCCAGATACGCAGTATTTT
many,11,TRBV14,TRBJ2-3,-,CASSHSHTQYF,TGTGCCAGCAGCCACTCGCATACGCAGTATTTT
-,14,TRBV24-1,TRBJ1-2,-,CATSDLSSYSGYTF,TGTGCCACCAGTGATTTGTCCAGTTACAGTGGCTACACCTTC
few,17,TRBV11-3,TRBJ2-4,-,CASSRRTDASGKNIQYF,TGTGCCAGCAGCCGCCGGACAGACGCTTCGGGCAAAAACATTCAGTACTTC
many,14,TRBV28,TRBJ2-7,-,CASSFPADVYEQYF,TGTGCCAGCAGTTTTCCGGCGGACGTATACGAGCAGTACTTC
-,13,TRBV12-3/TRBV12-4,TRBJ1-1,TRBD1,CASSKPGQAEAFF,TGTGCCAGCAGCAAACCCGGACAGGCTGAAGCTTTCTTT
-,15,TRBV7-2,TRBJ2-7,TRBD2,CASSLALAATYEQYF,TGTGCCAGCAGCTTAGCCCTAGCGGCAACCTACGAGCAGTACTTC
few,15,TRBV4-1,TRBJ2-3,-,CASSQDERAGDTQYF,TGCGCCAGCAGCCAAGATGAACGGGCCGGAGATACGCAGTATTTT
-,17,TRBV5-4,TRBJ2-2,TRBD2,CASSSALAGGSPGELFF,TGTGCCAGCAGCTCCGCACTAGCGGGGGGTAGTCCAGGGGAGCTGTTTTTT
many,15,TRBV5-1,TRBJ1-3,-,CASSLTPTGGNTIYF,TGCGCCAGCAGCTTGACACCGACAGGCGGAAACACCATATATTTT
-,12,TRBV2,TRBJ1-1,TRBD1,CASKPGQNEAFF,TGTGCCAGCAAACCGGGACAGAATGAAGCTTTCTTT
many,14,TRBV28,TRBJ2-2,-,CASSPRQAPGELFF,TGTGCCAGCAGTCCTCGACAGGCCCCCGGGGAGCTGTTTTTT
many,14,TRBV30,TRBJ1-1,-,CAWTKQTGNTEAFF,TGTGCCTGGACGAAGCAGACAGGGAACACTGAAGCTTTCTTT
many,14,TRBV2,TRBJ1-2,TRBD1,CASRGPDRAYGYTF,TGTGCCAGCAGGGGACCGGACAGGGCCTATGGCTACACCTTC
-,14,TRBV12-3/TRBV12-4,TRBJ2-5,TRBD1,CASSLGGQTGTQYF,TGTGCCAGCAGTTTAGGGGGACAGACGGGGACCCAGTACTTC
many,14,TRBV6-1,TRBJ2-3,-,CASSLKSRGDTQYF,TGTGCCAGCAGTCTTAAATCAAGGGGGGATACGCAGTATTTT
-,14,TRBV6-1,TRBJ2-7,TRBD1,CASRTGTATYEQYF,TGTGCCAGCAGGACAGGGACAGCCACCTACGAGCAGTACTTC
many,15,TRBV3-1,TRBJ1-5,-,CASSQSGAGNQPQHF,TGTGCCAGCAGCCAATCCGGGGCAGGCAATCAGCCCCAGCATTTT
few,14,TRBV19,TRBJ1-1,TRBD1,CASMKGAGDTEAFF,TGTGCCAGTATGAAGGGGGCTGGGGACACTGAAGCTTTCTTT
-,14,TRBV10-3,TRBJ2-5,-,CAIRPADLGETQYF,TGTGCCATCAGACCCGCGGACCTCGGGGAGACCCAGTACTTC
many,14,TRBV9,TRBJ2-1,-,CASSVGSRNNEQFF,TGTGCCAGCAGCGTAGGGAGTAGAAACAATGAGCAGTTCTTC